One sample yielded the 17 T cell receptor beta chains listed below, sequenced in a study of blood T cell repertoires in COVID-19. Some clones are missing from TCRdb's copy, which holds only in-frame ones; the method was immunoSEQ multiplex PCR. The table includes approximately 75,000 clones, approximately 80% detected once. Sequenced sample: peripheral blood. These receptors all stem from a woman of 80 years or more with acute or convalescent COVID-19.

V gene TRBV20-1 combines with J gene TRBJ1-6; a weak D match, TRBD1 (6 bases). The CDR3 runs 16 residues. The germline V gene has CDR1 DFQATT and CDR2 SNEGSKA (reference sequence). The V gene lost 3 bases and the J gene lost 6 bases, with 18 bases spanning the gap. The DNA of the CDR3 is TGCAGTGCTAGTAGTAGTAAGGGCAGGGGTAATTCACCCCTCCACTTT. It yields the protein CSASSSKGRGNSPLHF.

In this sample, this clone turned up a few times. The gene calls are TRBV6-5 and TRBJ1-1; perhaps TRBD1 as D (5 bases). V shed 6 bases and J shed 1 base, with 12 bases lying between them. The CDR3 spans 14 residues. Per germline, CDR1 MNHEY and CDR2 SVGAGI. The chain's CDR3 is CASRIQEGNTEAFF. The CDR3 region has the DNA TGTGCCAGCAGAATACAGGAGGGGAACACTGAAGCTTTCTTT.

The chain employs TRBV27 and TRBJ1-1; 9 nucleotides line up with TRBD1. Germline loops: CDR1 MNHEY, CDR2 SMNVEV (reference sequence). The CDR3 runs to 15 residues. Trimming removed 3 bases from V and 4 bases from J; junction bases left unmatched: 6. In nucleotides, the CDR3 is TGTGCCAGCAGTTTTCGACAGGGGGTCTTCACTGAAGCTTTCTTT. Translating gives CASSFRQGVFTEAFF.

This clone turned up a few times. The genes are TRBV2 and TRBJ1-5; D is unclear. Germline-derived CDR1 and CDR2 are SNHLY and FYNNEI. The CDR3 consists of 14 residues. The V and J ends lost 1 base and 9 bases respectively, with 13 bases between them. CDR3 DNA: TGTGCCAGCAGTGAAGAAGATCCGCGGTCGCCCCAGCATTTT. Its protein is CASSEEDPRSPQHF.

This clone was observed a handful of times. The CDR3 DNA reads as TGCGCCAGCAGCCAAGCCCGGACAGGGAGAGGAAACACCATATATTTT. Translated, it gives CASSQARTGRGNTIYF. The chain couples TRBV4-1 to TRBJ1-3; 8 bases align to TRBD1. CDR1 and CDR2 (germline): MGHRA, YSYEKL. V dropped 1 base and J dropped 4; count of bases not matched to a gene: 6. There are 16 residues in the CDR3.

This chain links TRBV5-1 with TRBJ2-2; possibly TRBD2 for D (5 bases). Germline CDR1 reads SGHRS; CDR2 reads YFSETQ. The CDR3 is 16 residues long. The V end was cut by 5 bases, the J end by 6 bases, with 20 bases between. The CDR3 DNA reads TGCGCCAGCAGTTCGCCGGGATCAGCTGGGGCCGGGGAGCTGTTTTTT. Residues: CASSSPGSAGAGELFF.

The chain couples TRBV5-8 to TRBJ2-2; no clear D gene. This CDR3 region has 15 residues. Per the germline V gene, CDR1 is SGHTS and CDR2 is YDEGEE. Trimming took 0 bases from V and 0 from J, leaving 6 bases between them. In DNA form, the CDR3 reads TGTGCCAGCAGCTTGGGGCAGACGAACACCGGGGAGCTGTTTTTT. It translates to CASSLGQTNTGELFF. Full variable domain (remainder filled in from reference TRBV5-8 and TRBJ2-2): EAGVTQSPTHLIKTRGQQATLRCSPISGHTSVYWYQQALGLGLQFLLWYDEGEERNRGNFPPRFSGRQFPNYSSELNVNALELEDSALYLCASSLGQTNTGELFFGEGSRLTVL.

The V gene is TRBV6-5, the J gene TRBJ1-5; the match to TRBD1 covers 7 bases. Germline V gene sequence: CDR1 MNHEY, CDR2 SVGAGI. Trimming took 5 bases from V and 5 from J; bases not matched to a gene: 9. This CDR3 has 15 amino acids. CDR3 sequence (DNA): TGTGCCAGCAGTCCCACCTCAGGGGGACATCAGCCCCAGCATTTT. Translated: CASSPTSGGHQPQHF.

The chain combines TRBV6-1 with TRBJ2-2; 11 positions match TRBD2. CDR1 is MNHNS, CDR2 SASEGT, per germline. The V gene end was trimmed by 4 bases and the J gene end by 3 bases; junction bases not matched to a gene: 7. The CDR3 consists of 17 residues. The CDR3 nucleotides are TGTGCCAGCAGTGCCCTAGCGGGGGGTGGGTACACCGGGGAGCTGTTTTTT. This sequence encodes CASSALAGGGYTGELFF.

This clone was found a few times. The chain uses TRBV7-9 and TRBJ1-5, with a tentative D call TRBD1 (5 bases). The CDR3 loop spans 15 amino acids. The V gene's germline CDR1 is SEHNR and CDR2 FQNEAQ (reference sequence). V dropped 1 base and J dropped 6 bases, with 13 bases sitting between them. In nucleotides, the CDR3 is TGTGCCAGCAGCTTAGGGGACTCTTACGGTCAGCCCCAGCATTTT. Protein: CASSLGDSYGQPQHF.

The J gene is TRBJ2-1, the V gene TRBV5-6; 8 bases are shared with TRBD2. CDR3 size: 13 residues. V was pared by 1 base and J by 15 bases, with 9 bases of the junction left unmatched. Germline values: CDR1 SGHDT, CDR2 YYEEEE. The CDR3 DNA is TGTGCCAGCAGCTTGTCCCGGGGGGGCCCTCGGTTCTTC. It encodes CASSLSRGGPRFF. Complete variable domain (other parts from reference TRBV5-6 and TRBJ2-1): DAGVTQSPTHLIKTRGQQVTLRCSPKSGHDTVSWYQQALGQGPQFIFQYYEEEERQRGNFPDRFSGHQFPNYSSELNVNALLLGDSALYLCASSLSRGGPRFFGPGTRLTVL.

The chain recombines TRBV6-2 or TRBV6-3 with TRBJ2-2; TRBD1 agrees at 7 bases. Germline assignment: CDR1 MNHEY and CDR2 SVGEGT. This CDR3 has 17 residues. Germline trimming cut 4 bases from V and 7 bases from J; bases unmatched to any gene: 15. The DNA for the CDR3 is TGTGCCAGCAGTTTCCCGACAGGGCGTCGTGTCATCGGGGAGCTGTTTTTT. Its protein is CASSFPTGRRVIGELFF.

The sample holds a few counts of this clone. CDR3 nucleotide sequence: TGTGCCTGGAGTTTATCGGGAAATCAGCCCCAGCATTTT. This sequence encodes CAWSLSGNQPQHF. The V gene is TRBV30, the J gene TRBJ1-5; D unclear. The germline CDR1 and CDR2 sequences are GTSNPN and SVGIG (reference sequence). The CDR3 is 13 residues long. Between the trimmed V and J ends, which lost 2 bases and 4 bases, there was a span of 9 bases.

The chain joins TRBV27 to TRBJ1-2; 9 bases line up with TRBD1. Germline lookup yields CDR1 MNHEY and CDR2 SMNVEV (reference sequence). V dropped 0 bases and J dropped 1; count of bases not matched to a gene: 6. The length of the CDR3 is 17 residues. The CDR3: CASSLSPDRGYNYGYTF. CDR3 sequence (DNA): TGTGCCAGCAGTTTATCGCCGGACAGGGGCTATAACTATGGCTACACCTTC.

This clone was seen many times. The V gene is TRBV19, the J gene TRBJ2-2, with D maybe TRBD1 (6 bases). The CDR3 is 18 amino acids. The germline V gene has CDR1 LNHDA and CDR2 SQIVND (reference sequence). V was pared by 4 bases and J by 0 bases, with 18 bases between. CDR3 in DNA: TGTGCCAGTAGTAACCCCTCGACCGGGACACCGAACACCGGGGAGCTGTTTTTT. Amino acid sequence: CASSNPSTGTPNTGELFF.

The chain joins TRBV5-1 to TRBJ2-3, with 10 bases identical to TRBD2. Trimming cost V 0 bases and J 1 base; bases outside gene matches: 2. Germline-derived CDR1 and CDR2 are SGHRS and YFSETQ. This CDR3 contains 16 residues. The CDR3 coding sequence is TGCGCCAGCAGCTTGGATCTAGCGGGGGGCACAGATACGCAGTATTTT. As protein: CASSLDLAGGTDTQYF.

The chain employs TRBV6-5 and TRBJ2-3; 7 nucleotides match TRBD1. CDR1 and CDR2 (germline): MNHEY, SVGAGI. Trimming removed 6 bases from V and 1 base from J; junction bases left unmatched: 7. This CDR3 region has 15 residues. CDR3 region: CASRSTGDRTDTQYF. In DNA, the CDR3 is TGTGCCAGCAGGTCAACAGGGGATCGCACAGATACGCAGTATTTT.